What follows is one TCR beta chain and its context. This entry belongs to a study of blood T cells in healthy people across ages. Sample-barcoded 5' priming and a J-beta primer mix drove a second PCR of 7 to 11 cycles. A template-switch adaptor that had 12 random nucleotides put a tag on each cDNA molecule. In TCRdb, the 5' RACE reads were re-called with MiXCR into one record per CDR3 protein. The table has 500,000 to 700,000 distinct CDR3 sequences, approximately 30% seen once; the top ten hold approximately 14%. V was pared by 3 bases and J by 0 bases, with 5 bases between. The CDR3 sequence is 14 residues long. CDR1 is SNHLY, CDR2 FYNNEI, per germline.

This clonotype was obtained from a woman over 75 in good health. The chain carries TRBV2 and TRBJ2-2; tentative D call: TRBD2 (5 bases). Material: blood. The CDR3 region has the DNA TGTGCCAGCAGTGAGGAGGCGAACACCGGGGAGCTGTTTTTT. Translated: CASSEEANTGELFF.